This T cell receptor beta chain was sequenced in a study of blood T cell repertoires in COVID-19. Study background: Collection of acute and convalescent COVID-19 samples took place in the United States, Italy and Spain.

V dropped 7 bases and J dropped 4 bases, with 16 bases sitting between them. CDR3 length: 14 amino acids. Germline assignment: CDR1 MNHEY and CDR2 SVGEGT. Authors' methods: Reference gene primers were amplified, and this amplification served to estimate nucleated cell counts. Repertoires were generated with immunoSEQ multiplex PCR, while TCRdb's copy carries only in-frame clones and drops some. V, J and clone size are those of that table, while D and trimming were read from the DNA. The sample lists some 230,000 clones; just over 85% were seen once. The chain employs TRBV6-2 or TRBV6-3 and TRBJ2-5; maybe TRBD1 (5 bases). The clonotype was recovered from a man younger than 45 who had recovered from COVID-19. Sequencing input: peripheral blood. The CDR3 sequence is CASTPSRVRETQYF. CDR3 in DNA: TGTGCCAGCACCCCCTCCAGGGTACGAGAGACCCAGTACTTC.